This T cell receptor (beta chain) appears in the sequencing data of a study of read filtering for tumor transcriptome and immune sequencing. Across the study: The cohort had roughly 16 men and about 15 women aged about 40 to 90, mean around 63 years. Per sample, TCR-region reads ranged about 4 to 10.27 million by IR-seq, about 75 to 1273 by RNA-seq. Revised staging placed eight or nine patients in R-ISS I, approximately 16 in II, six or seven in III.

This library used roughly 430 ng RNA and molecular barcoded adaptors spanning alpha/delta and beta/gamma chains. TCRdb ran MiXCR on the reads and lists one entry per CDR3 protein. Seen here are tens of thousands of distinct CDR3 sequences, roughly an eighth observed once, and the top ten hold 25% to 30%. At the time of active disease, bone marrow was collected from every patient. This clonotype showed up many times. This TCR was sampled from a donor at least 40 years old with multiple myeloma. Sample: a population of CD138-negative cells sorted from bone marrow.

CDR3 residues: CASSYREGPYEQYF. In DNA form, the CDR3 reads TGTGCCAGCAGTTACCGGGAGGGCCCCTACGAGCAGTACTTC. The rearrangement uses TRBV6-5 and TRBJ2-7; 8 bases align to TRBD2. CDR1 MNHEY and CDR2 SVGAGI come from the germline V gene. The CDR3 sequence is 14 residues long. The junction had 2 bases not matched to a gene; V was cut back by 2 bases and J by 2 bases.